This record looks at one T cell receptor (beta chain) sequence and its context. The target antigen is unknown. This sample was included in a study of cytomegalovirus exposure and HLA in healthy donors. The primer mix had 60 Vbeta and 13 Jbeta primers. This table comes from immunoSEQ multiplex PCR, and its TCRdb copy is limited to in-frame clones, with some not included. Seen here are fewer than 75,000 clones, 60% to 85% observed once, and the top ten hold around 12%. Findings and limits, study-wide: As was reported, the classifier diagnosed cytomegalovirus status with high specificity and sensitivity. Follow-up analysis later connected one missense variant in DCLRE1C with trimming of TCR beta V- and J-genes.

With 1 base removed from V and 7 bases from J, the gap between germline ends came to 10 bases. This CDR3 comprises 13 residues. Per the germline V gene, CDR1 is SEHNR and CDR2 is FQNEAQ (reference sequence). The chain links TRBV7-9 to TRBJ1-1; D is ambiguous. This TCR was recovered from a man in his 70s in good health and CMV-seronegative. Sequenced input: PBMCs. CDR3 nucleotide sequence: TGTGCCAGCAGCTTAGAAATACAGCTTGAAGCTTTCTTT. This sequence encodes CASSLEIQLEAFF.